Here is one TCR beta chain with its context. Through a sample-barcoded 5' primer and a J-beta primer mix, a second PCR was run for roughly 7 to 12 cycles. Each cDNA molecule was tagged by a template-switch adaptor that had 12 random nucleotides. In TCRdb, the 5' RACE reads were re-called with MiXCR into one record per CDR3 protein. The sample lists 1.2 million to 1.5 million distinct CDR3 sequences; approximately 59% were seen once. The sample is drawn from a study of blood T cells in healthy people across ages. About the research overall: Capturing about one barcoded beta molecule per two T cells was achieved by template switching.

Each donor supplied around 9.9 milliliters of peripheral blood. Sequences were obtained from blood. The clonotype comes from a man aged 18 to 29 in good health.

The CDR3 region is CSVEVGGGELFF. DNA of the CDR3: TGCAGCGTTGAAGTAGGGGGCGGTGAACTGTTTTTT. The chain links TRBV29-1 to TRBJ1-4, with 7 bases identical to TRBD1. The CDR3 runs 12 residues. Losses at the gene ends were 1 base for V and 12 bases for J; bases not matched to a gene: 5. Germline V gene lookup returns CDR1 SQVTM and CDR2 ANQGSEA.